Listed here are 30 T cell receptor beta chains from one sample, sequenced in a study of T cell responses to AZD1222 COVID-19 vaccine. The table came from immunoSEQ multiplex PCR; TCRdb's copy has only in-frame clones and leaves some out. The table has more than 100,000 clones, around 90% seen once. The specimen comprised peripheral blood, sampled on day 0 of AZD1222 vaccination. Receptor source: an adult in good health.

The V call is TRBV30, the J call TRBJ1-5; D unresolved. CDR1 and CDR2 from the germline V gene are GTSNPN and SVGIG (reference sequence). The V gene lost 2 bases and the J gene lost 0 bases, with 11 bases spanning the gap. The CDR3 consists of 15 residues. CDR3 sequence: CAWSLGAISNQPQHF. Here the CDR3 DNA reads TGTGCCTGGAGTCTCGGAGCTATTAGCAATCAGCCCCAGCATTTT.

This rearrangement joins TRBV7-3 to TRBJ2-5; tentatively, D is TRBD1 (5 bases). Trimming took off 5 bases at V and 5 bases at J, with 12 bases between the two ends. This CDR3 has 13 residues. The germline V gene has CDR1 SGHTA and CDR2 FQGTGA. The CDR3 DNA reads as TGTGCCAGCAGCCCCCAGGGCTGGGAGACCCAGTACTTC. The encoded protein is CASSPQGWETQYF.

The V gene is TRBV18, the J gene TRBJ1-3; weak D call: TRBD1 (6 bases). CDR3 length: 14 residues. V shed 2 bases and J shed 5 bases, with 10 bases lying between them. Germline V CDR1 and CDR2: KGHSH, LQKENI. The CDR3 DNA is TGTGCCAGCTCACCAGGGGACACAAGAAACACCATATATTTT. Protein sequence: CASSPGDTRNTIYF.

The chain carries TRBV24-1 and TRBJ2-1, with TRBD1 matching 7 bases. This CDR3 is built from 18 residues. The trim removed 7 bases at V and 7 bases at J, leaving 21 bases unmatched. Germline V gives CDR1 KGHDR, CDR2 SFDVKD. The CDR3 DNA sequence: TGTGCCACCAGACTAAGGAGCATGTTAGTGACAGGGTGGAATGAGCAGTTCTTC. It translates to CATRLRSMLVTGWNEQFF.

CDR3 in amino acids: CASSFEGAPKNIQYF. The CDR3 DNA reads as TGCGCCAGCAGCTTTGAGGGGGCGCCTAAAAACATTCAGTACTTC. The chain has TRBV5-1 and TRBJ2-4; 7 nucleotides agree with TRBD1. J lost 4 bases, V lost 2 bases, and 6 bases had no gene match. CDR3 length: 15 residues. The germline V gene encodes CDR1 SGHRS and CDR2 YFSETQ.

The chain is built from TRBV14 and TRBJ1-1, with TRBD1 as a possible D gene (5 bases). Deletions cut 4 bases from V and 4 bases from J, with 25 bases between. Germline V gene lookup returns CDR1 SGHDN and CDR2 FVKESK. This CDR3 region has 18 residues. This CDR3 reads CASSPLPGGSSGGTEAFF. The CDR3 region has the DNA TGTGCCAGCAGCCCCCTCCCGGGAGGTTCCTCCGGGGGCACTGAAGCTTTCTTT.

This clone was counted a single time. The rearrangement uses TRBV5-4 and TRBJ1-2, with 9 positions matching TRBD1. Germline trimming cut 4 bases from V and 7 bases from J; bases unmatched to any gene: 8. The CDR3 spans 14 residues. Germline loops: CDR1 SGHNT, CDR2 YYREEE (reference sequence). Here the CDR3 reads CASSGDRESAGYTF. The CDR3 nucleotides are TGTGCCAGCAGCGGGGACAGGGAGTCGGCTGGCTACACCTTC.

The chain has TRBV7-9 and TRBJ1-5, with TRBD1 matching over 7 bases. The CDR3 is made up of 17 amino acids. Per germline, CDR1 SEHNR and CDR2 FQNEAQ (reference sequence). Losses at the gene ends were 1 base for V and 4 bases for J; bases not matched to a gene: 10. The CDR3 region is CASSLDLVRTGNQPQHF. The CDR3 DNA is TGTGCCAGCAGCTTAGATTTGGTCCGGACAGGTAATCAGCCCCAGCATTTT.

This clone has just one count. J is TRBJ2-3 and V is TRBV11-2; D is possibly TRBD2 (6 bases). This CDR3 comprises 14 residues. Germline CDR1 reads SGHAT; CDR2 reads FQNNGV. The V and J ends lost 6 bases and 2 bases respectively, with 12 bases between them. The CDR3: CASRAGLTTDTQYF. The CDR3 nucleotides are TGTGCCAGCAGGGCGGGACTCACCACAGATACGCAGTATTTT.

The chain has TRBV11-1 and TRBJ2-5; D not certain. The V end lost 5 bases, the J end lost 1 base, and 2 bases lay between the germline ends. This CDR3 is built from 11 residues. Germline loops: CDR1 SGHAT, CDR2 FQDESV (reference sequence). CDR3 DNA: TGTGCCAGCAGCGTCCAAGAGACCCAGTACTTC. Protein: CASSVQETQYF.

The chain's CDR3 is CASSATSGTSYEQYF. CDR3 DNA sequence: TGTGCCAGCAGCGCGACTAGCGGGACCTCCTACGAGCAGTACTTC. The chain couples TRBV9 to TRBJ2-7; TRBD2 agrees at 11 bases. Germline-derived CDR1 and CDR2 are SGDLS and YYNGEE. With 3 bases clipped from V and 0 bases from J, the junction kept 2 bases outside the gene matches. CDR3 size: 15 residues.

The chain couples TRBV2 to TRBJ2-7; D possibly corresponds to TRBD1 (5 bases). Germline V gene sequence: CDR1 SNHLY, CDR2 FYNNEI. V was cut by 6 bases and J by 1 base, with 19 bases left in between. The length of the CDR3 is 16 residues. The DNA of the CDR3 is TGTGCCAGCAGGGCAGGGCAAGGAAGAGGATCCTACGAGCAGTACTTC. Encoded protein: CASRAGQGRGSYEQYF. Combining the CDR3 with reference TRBV2 and TRBJ2-7 gives the whole variable domain EPEVTQTPSHQVTQMGQEVILRCVPISNHLYFYWYRQILGQKVEFLVSFYNNEISEKSEIFDDQFSVERPDGSNFTLKIRSTKLEDSAMYFCASRAGQGRGSYEQYFGPGTRLTVT.

This chain joins TRBV6-2 or TRBV6-3 and TRBJ2-3; D not certain. Trimming took 0 bases from V and 0 from J, leaving 7 bases between them. Germline V gene data show CDR1 as MNHEY and CDR2 as SVGEGT. CDR3 length: 15 amino acids. CDR3 sequence: CASSYSKVSTDTQYF. DNA for the CDR3: TGTGCCAGCAGTTACTCTAAAGTCAGCACAGATACGCAGTATTTT.

The chain couples TRBV21-1 to TRBJ2-1; no check of the table's D call, TRBD2, against the DNA was made. TRBV21-1 is described as a pseudogene. The CDR3 loop spans 21 amino acids. CDR3 protein: CASSKAREVFIRRSSYNEQFF. CDR3 nucleotides: TGTGCCAGCAGCAAAGCCCGGGAGGTGTTTATTAGACGGAGCTCCTACAATGAGCAGTTCTTC.

The chain joins TRBV7-3 to TRBJ1-6; D ambiguous. There are 14 residues in the CDR3. The germline V gene has CDR1 SGHTA and CDR2 FQGTGA. V was trimmed by 1 base and J by 7 bases, leaving 8 bases between them. The CDR3 sequence is CASSLNGKNSPLHF. CDR3 in DNA: TGTGCCAGCAGCTTAAACGGGAAGAATTCACCCCTCCACTTT.

This clone was picked up one time. The chain has TRBV5-8 and TRBJ2-3, with TRBD1 matching over 10 bases. The V and J ends lost 4 bases and 2 bases, in that order; junction bases with no gene match: 7. The CDR3 is 16 residues long. Germline CDR1 and CDR2: SGHTS and YDEGEE. The CDR3 DNA reads TGTGCCAGCAGCGGGGGGACAGGGGCTTACACAGATACGCAGTATTTT. This sequence encodes CASSGGTGAYTDTQYF.

The rearrangement links TRBV19 to TRBJ1-5; 7 nucleotides line up with TRBD1. The germline gives CDR1 LNHDA, CDR2 SQIVND (reference sequence). The CDR3 length is 15 residues. Trimming took 2 bases from V and 2 from J; bases not matched to a gene: 3. The CDR3 region has the DNA TGTGCCAGTAGTATAATAGGGGGCGGCAATCAGCCCCAGCATTTT. Its translation: CASSIIGGGNQPQHF.

The chain joins TRBV5-5 to TRBJ2-5, with unresolved D. The CDR3 loop spans 14 amino acids. V dropped 5 bases and J dropped 1 base, with 12 bases sitting between them. CDR1 and CDR2 from the germline V gene are SGHKS and YYEKEE (reference sequence). CDR3 in amino acids: CASSKVGIQETQYF. The CDR3 nucleotides are TGTGCCAGCAGTAAGGTGGGGATCCAAGAGACCCAGTACTTC.

The V gene is TRBV5-1, the J gene TRBJ2-1; 9 bases map to TRBD2. Losses at the gene ends were 2 bases for V and 5 bases for J; bases not matched to a gene: 8. Germline CDR1 reads SGHRS; CDR2 reads YFSETQ. This CDR3 has 16 residues. This CDR3 is CASSFGGRAVDNEQFF. The CDR3 coding sequence is TGCGCCAGCAGCTTTGGCGGGAGGGCCGTTGACAATGAGCAGTTCTTC.

This chain joins TRBV28 and TRBJ1-1, with 8 bases fitting TRBD1. The CDR3 covers 15 residues. Germline CDR1 and CDR2: MDHEN and SYDVKM. Germline trimming cut 10 bases from V and 0 bases from J; bases unmatched to any gene: 10. CDR3 sequence reads: CATAGTGNMNTEAFF. In DNA form, the CDR3 reads TGTGCCACCGCGGGGACAGGAAACATGAACACTGAAGCTTTCTTT.

This rearrangement joins TRBV18 to TRBJ2-5; 9 bases align to TRBD1. The germline V gene encodes CDR1 KGHSH and CDR2 LQKENI. The CDR3 has 18 amino acids. The trim removed 3 bases at V and 4 bases at J, leaving 15 bases unmatched. The CDR3 nucleotides are TGTGCCAGCTCACCTAGGCTCCAAGGACAGGGGAGAAGAGAGACCCAGTACTTC. Its protein is CASSPRLQGQGRRETQYF.

The chain combines TRBV28 with TRBJ2-5, with D possibly being TRBD2 (6 bases). CDR1 and CDR2 from the germline V gene are MDHEN and SYDVKM. The V gene lost 6 bases and the J gene lost 6 bases, with 14 bases spanning the gap. This CDR3 region has 13 residues. DNA of the CDR3: TGTGCCAGCAGCCAGGGCGGGGTTCAGACCCAGTACTTC. Protein: CASSQGGVQTQYF.

This chain joins TRBV27 and TRBJ2-2; D is ambiguous. Per the germline V gene, CDR1 is MNHEY and CDR2 is SMNVEV (reference sequence). This CDR3 spans 13 amino acids. The V gene lost 5 bases and the J gene lost 8 bases, with 12 bases spanning the gap. This CDR3 reads CASSEEKGGELFF. The CDR3 bases are TGTGCCAGCAGTGAGGAAAAAGGGGGGGAGCTGTTTTTT.

CDR3 protein: CASSRRTESNQPQHF. The CDR3 region has the DNA TGTGCCAGCTCACGGCGGACGGAATCCAATCAGCCCCAGCATTTT. The V and J genes are TRBV18 and TRBJ1-5; D uncertain. CDR1 and CDR2 (germline): KGHSH, LQKENI. V was clipped by 4 bases and J by 3 bases, with 13 bases between them. The length of the CDR3 is 15 residues.

This chain links TRBV5-5 with TRBJ2-3; TRBD2 agrees at 7 bases. The CDR3 has 15 residues. V lost 3 bases, J lost 3 bases, and 7 bases stayed unmatched. From germline, CDR1 is SGHKS and CDR2 YYEKEE (reference sequence). CDR3 sequence: CASSSKGRETDTQYF. The CDR3 bases are TGTGCCAGCAGCTCCAAAGGGCGGGAGACAGATACGCAGTATTTT.

This clone was recorded once. The CDR3: CASSLVGMRGYTF. The CDR3 nucleotides are TGTGCCAGCAGCTTGGTGGGGATGAGGGGCTACACCTTC. This chain connects TRBV11-2 to TRBJ1-2; no clear D gene. The V gene lost 3 bases and the J gene lost 8 bases, with 13 bases spanning the gap. CDR1 is SGHAT, CDR2 FQNNGV, per germline. The CDR3 consists of 13 residues.

The rearrangement uses TRBV10-1 and TRBJ1-4, with D perhaps matching TRBD1 (6 bases). CDR1 WNHNN and CDR2 SYGVQD come from the germline V gene (reference sequence). The CDR3 length is 13 residues. V was cut by 8 bases and J by 3 bases, with 10 bases left in between. The CDR3 is CASSRTANEKLFF. The CDR3 DNA is TGCGCCAGCTCTCGGACAGCTAATGAAAAACTGTTTTTT.

The chain has TRBV28 and TRBJ2-1; 13 bases align to TRBD2. Unmatched junction bases numbered 3, after V lost 3 bases and J lost 4 bases. The CDR3 consists of 16 residues. CDR1 is MDHEN, CDR2 SYDVKM, per germline. DNA for the CDR3: TGTGCCAGCAGTTTTGGACTAGCGGGAGCGTACAATGAGCAGTTCTTC. Its protein product is CASSFGLAGAYNEQFF.

CDR3 nucleotides: TGTGCCTGGAGTTCGGGACCAAATCAGCCCCAGCATTTT. This encodes CAWSSGPNQPQHF. The chain recombines TRBV30 with TRBJ1-5; D may be TRBD1 (5 bases). The germline V and J ends were trimmed by 2 bases and 4 bases, with 9 bases remaining between them. The CDR3 is 13 residues long. Germline-derived CDR1 and CDR2 are GTSNPN and SVGIG (reference sequence).

This chain uses TRBV5-1 with TRBJ1-4; maybe TRBD1 (6 bases). The germline gives CDR1 SGHRS, CDR2 YFSETQ. The CDR3 runs to 16 residues. Between the trimmed V and J ends, which lost 3 bases and 3 bases, there was a span of 15 bases. The CDR3 protein is CASSSQPGQSNEKLFF. The DNA of the CDR3 is TGCGCCAGCAGCTCCCAGCCGGGACAATCTAATGAAAAACTGTTTTTT.